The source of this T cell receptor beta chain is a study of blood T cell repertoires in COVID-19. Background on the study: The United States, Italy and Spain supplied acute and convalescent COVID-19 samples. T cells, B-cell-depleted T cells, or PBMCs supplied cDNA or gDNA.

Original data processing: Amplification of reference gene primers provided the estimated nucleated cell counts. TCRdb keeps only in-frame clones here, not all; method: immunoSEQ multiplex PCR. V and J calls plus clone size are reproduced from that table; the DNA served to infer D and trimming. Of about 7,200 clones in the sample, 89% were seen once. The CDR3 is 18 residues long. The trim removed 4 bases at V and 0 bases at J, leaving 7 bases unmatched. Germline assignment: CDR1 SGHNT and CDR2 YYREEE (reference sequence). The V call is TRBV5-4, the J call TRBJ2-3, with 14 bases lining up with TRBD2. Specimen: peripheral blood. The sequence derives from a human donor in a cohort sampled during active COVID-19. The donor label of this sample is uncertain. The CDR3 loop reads CASSLGLAGGSSTDTQYF. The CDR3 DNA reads TGTGCCAGCAGCCTCGGACTAGCGGGGGGCTCTAGCACAGATACGCAGTATTTT.